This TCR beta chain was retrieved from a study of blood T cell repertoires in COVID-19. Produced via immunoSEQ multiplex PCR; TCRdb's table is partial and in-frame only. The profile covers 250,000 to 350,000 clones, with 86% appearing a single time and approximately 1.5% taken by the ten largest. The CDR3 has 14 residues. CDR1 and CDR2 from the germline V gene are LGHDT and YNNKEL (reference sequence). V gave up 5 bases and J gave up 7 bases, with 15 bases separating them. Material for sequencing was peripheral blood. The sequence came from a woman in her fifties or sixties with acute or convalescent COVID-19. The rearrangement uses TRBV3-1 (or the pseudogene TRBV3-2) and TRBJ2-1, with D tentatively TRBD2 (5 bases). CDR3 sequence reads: CASSDNRGSNEQFF. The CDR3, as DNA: TGTGCCAGCAGCGATAATAGAGGGTCGAATGAGCAGTTCTTC.